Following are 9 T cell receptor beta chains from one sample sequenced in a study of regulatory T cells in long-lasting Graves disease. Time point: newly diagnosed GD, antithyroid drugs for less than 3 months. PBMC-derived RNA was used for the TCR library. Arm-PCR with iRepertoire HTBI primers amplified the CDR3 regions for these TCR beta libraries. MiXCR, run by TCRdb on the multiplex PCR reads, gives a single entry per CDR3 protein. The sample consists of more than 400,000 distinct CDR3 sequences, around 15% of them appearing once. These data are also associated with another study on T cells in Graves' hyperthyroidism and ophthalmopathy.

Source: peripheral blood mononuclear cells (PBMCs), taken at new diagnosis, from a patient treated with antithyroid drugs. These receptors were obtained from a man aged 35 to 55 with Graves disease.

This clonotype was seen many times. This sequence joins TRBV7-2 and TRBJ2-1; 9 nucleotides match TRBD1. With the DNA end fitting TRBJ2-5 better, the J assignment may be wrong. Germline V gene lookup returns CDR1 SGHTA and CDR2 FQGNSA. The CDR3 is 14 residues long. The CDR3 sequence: CASSVNRGRETQYF. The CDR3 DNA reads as TGTGCCAGCAGCGTCAACAGGGGGCGAGAGACCCAGTACTTC.

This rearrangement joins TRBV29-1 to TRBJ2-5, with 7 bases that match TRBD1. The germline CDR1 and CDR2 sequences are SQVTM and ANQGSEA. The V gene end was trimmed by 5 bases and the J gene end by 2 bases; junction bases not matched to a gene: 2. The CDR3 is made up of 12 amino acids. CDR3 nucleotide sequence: TGCAGCGTTAGGGGGCTGCAAGAGACCCAGTACTTC. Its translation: CSVRGLQETQYF.

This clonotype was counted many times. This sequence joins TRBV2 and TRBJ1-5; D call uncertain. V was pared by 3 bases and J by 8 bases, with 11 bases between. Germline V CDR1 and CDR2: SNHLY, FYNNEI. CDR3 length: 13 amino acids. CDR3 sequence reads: CASSDDELKPQHF. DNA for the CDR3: TGTGCCAGCAGTGACGACGAGTTGAAGCCCCAGCATTTT.

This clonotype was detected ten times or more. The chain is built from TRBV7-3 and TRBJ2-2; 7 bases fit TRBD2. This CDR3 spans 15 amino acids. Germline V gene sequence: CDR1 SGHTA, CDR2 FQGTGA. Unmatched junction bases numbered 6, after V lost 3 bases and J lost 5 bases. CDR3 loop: CASSLLAEGTGELFF. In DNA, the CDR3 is TGTGCCAGCAGCTTGCTAGCGGAAGGAACCGGGGAGCTGTTTTTT.

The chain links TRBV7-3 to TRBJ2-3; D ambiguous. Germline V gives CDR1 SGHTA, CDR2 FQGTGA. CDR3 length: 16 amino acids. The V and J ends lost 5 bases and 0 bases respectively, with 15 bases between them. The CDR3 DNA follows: TGTGCCAGCAGCCGACTGGCGCCTAGTAGCACAGATACGCAGTATTTT. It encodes CASSRLAPSSTDTQYF.

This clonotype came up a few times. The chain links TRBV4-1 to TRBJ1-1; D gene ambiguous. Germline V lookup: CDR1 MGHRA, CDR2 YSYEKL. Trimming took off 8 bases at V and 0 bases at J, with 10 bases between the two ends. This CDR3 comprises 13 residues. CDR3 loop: CASGKQLNTEAFF. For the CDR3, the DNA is TGCGCCAGCGGAAAACAGCTGAACACTGAAGCTTTCTTT.

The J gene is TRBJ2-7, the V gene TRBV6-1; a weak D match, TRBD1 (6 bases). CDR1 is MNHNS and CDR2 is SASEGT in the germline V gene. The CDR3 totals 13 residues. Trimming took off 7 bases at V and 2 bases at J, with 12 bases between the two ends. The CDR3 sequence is CASTSRQAYEQYF. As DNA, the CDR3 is TGTGCCAGCACCTCTCGACAGGCCTACGAGCAGTACTTC.

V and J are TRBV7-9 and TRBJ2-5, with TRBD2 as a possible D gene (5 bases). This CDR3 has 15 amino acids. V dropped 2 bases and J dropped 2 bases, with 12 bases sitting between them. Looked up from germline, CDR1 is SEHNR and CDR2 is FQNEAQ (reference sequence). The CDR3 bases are TGTGCCAGCAGCTTAACGGGAAGCAGGCAAGAGACCCAGTACTTC. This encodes CASSLTGSRQETQYF. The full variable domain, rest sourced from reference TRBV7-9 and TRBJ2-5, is DTGVSQNPRHKITKRGQNVTFRCDPISEHNRLYWYRQTLGQGPEFLTYFQNEAQLEKSRLLSDRFSAERPKGSFSTLEIQRTEQGDSAMYLCASSLTGSRQETQYFGPGTRLLVL.

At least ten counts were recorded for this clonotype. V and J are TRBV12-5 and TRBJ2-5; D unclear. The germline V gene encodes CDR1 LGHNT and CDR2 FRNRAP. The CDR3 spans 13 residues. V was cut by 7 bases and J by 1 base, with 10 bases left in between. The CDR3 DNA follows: TGTGCTAGTGTACCGCCAGCCCAAGAGACCCAGTACTTC. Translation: CASVPPAQETQYF.